The 6 T cell receptor beta chains in this list originate from one sample, sequenced in a study of T cells in localized non-small cell lung cancer. TCRdb's copy holds only in-frame clones and misses some; the assay was immunoSEQ multiplex PCR. This sample yields about 15,000 clones, of which around 83% are seen a single time; about 22% belongs to the top ten. The source material was peripheral blood, sampled before any cancer treatment. The receptor source for this set is a female donor over 55 with stage I squamous cell lung carcinoma.

This chain uses TRBV6-5 with TRBJ1-2, with unresolved D. The V gene's germline CDR1 is MNHEY and CDR2 SVGAGI. Trimming shortened V by 8 bases and J by 2 bases, and 12 bases separated the two germline ends. The CDR3 runs 13 residues. CDR3 loop: CASGVQFNYGYTF. CDR3 nucleotide sequence: TGTGCCAGCGGCGTACAGTTCAACTATGGCTACACCTTC.

The chain is built from TRBV6-5 and TRBJ2-5; tentatively, D is TRBD1 (6 bases). The germline V gene encodes CDR1 MNHEY and CDR2 SVGAGI. This CDR3 contains 13 residues. V lost 5 bases to trimming and J lost 5 bases, with 12 bases between them. CDR3 in DNA: TGTGCCAGCAGTCGTGGGGGCTTGGAGACCCAGTACTTC. It translates to CASSRGGLETQYF.

CDR3 region: CAWSVPGSENQPQHF. DNA for the CDR3: TGTGCCTGGAGTGTACCAGGGAGTGAGAATCAGCCCCAGCATTTT. The chain couples TRBV30 to TRBJ1-5, with TRBD1 as a possible D gene (5 bases). Germline CDR1 is GTSNPN and CDR2 is SVGIG (reference sequence). This CDR3 is 15 amino acids long. V dropped 0 bases and J dropped 4 bases, with 13 bases sitting between them.

V usage is TRBV5-4 and J usage is TRBJ1-5; no clear D gene. Germline values: CDR1 SGHNT, CDR2 YYREEE (reference sequence). Trimming stripped 1 base from V and 4 bases from J, with 9 bases between. The CDR3 has 14 residues. CDR3 nucleotides: TGTGCCAGCAGCTTGAATGGTCATAATCAGCCCCAGCATTTT. It yields the protein CASSLNGHNQPQHF. Based on the CDR3 plus reference TRBV5-4 and TRBJ1-5, the full variable domain is ETGVTQSPTHLIKTRGQQVTLRCSSQSGHNTVSWYQQALGQGPQFIFQYYREEENGRGNFPPRFSGLQFPNYSSELNVNALELDDSALYLCASSLNGHNQPQHFGDGTRLSIL.

The chain joins TRBV15 to TRBJ1-6; D unclear. CDR3 length: 13 amino acids. Germline CDR1 LNHNV, CDR2 YYDKDF (reference sequence). With 7 bases removed from V and 9 bases from J, the gap between germline ends came to 13 bases. The CDR3 region has the DNA TGTGCCACCAACTCGGATTGGGGTTCACCCCTCCACTTT. Residues: CATNSDWGSPLHF.

The chain carries TRBV18 and TRBJ1-2; D is ambiguous. This CDR3 comprises 14 residues. V was clipped by 1 base and J by 0 bases, with 6 bases between them. CDR1 is KGHSH, CDR2 LQKENI, per germline. CDR3: CASSPLAANYGYTF. In DNA, the CDR3 is TGTGCCAGCTCACCACTAGCAGCTAACTATGGCTACACCTTC.